A single sample gave rise to the 13 T cell receptor beta chains below, sequenced in a study of post-analysis software for immune sequencing data. Overall study results and limits: Five or six TRBV segments, TRBV5-6, TRBV5-1 and TRBV20-1 among them, were found more frequent in patients than controls.

No antigen has been assigned to these receptors. Incorporated into the TCR beta cDNA libraries were unique molecular identifiers, which served to reduce PCR and sequencing biases. From the PCR reads, TCRdb called clonotypes with MiXCR, one entry per CDR3 protein. The sample records under 900,000 distinct CDR3 sequences, under 70% being singletons. The sample was blood. The receptors originated from a girl aged 5-17 years with multiple sclerosis.

The chain uses TRBV20-1 and TRBJ2-3; possibly TRBD1 or TRBD2 for D (5 bases each). This CDR3 spans 15 amino acids. Trimming pared 6 bases from V and 3 bases from J, leaving 19 bases between. Germline V gives CDR1 DFQATT, CDR2 SNEGSKA (reference sequence). Written as DNA, the CDR3 is TGCAGTGCCAGGGACCCTGGAACGGGAACAGATACGCAGTATTTT. Translation gives CSARDPGTGTDTQYF.

V usage is TRBV6-5 and J usage is TRBJ1-2, with 8 bases lining up with TRBD1. Germline loops: CDR1 MNHEY, CDR2 SVGAGI. V shed 0 bases, J shed 8 bases, and the junction held 8 bases outside the gene matches. The CDR3 is 15 amino acids. CDR3 loop: CASSYSGTGMGGYTF. The CDR3 DNA is TGTGCCAGCAGTTACTCGGGGACAGGCATGGGAGGCTACACCTTC.

This chain connects TRBV7-9 to TRBJ2-3, with D tentatively TRBD1 (5 bases). Deletions cut 7 bases from V and 1 base from J, with 12 bases between. CDR3 size: 14 residues. CDR1 and CDR2 (germline): SEHNR, FQNEAQ (reference sequence). The CDR3 sequence: CASTPGRGTDTQYF. The CDR3 coding sequence is TGTGCCAGCACCCCCGGCAGGGGCACAGATACGCAGTATTTT.

The sample holds a few counts of this clonotype. The gene calls are TRBV7-9 and TRBJ2-7; TRBD2 matches 7 bases. Looked up from germline, CDR1 is SEHNR and CDR2 is FQNEAQ (reference sequence). This CDR3 region has 15 residues. Trimming removed 4 bases from V and 2 bases from J; junction bases left unmatched: 8. The chain's CDR3 is CASSWGGTPAYEQYF. CDR3 sequence (DNA): TGTGCCAGCAGCTGGGGGGGGACGCCCGCCTACGAGCAGTACTTC. The entire variable domain, with the rest obtained from reference TRBV7-9 and TRBJ2-7, is as follows: DTGVSQNPRHKITKRGQNVTFRCDPISEHNRLYWYRQTLGQGPEFLTYFQNEAQLEKSRLLSDRFSAERPKGSFSTLEIQRTEQGDSAMYLCASSWGGTPAYEQYFGPGTRLTVT.

The table lists this clonotype with a few counts. This rearrangement joins TRBV5-1 to TRBJ1-2; TRBD1 matches at 7 bases. Trimming at V came to 6 bases and at J to 0 bases, leaving 17 bases not matched to a gene. Germline CDR1 reads SGHRS; CDR2 reads YFSETQ. This CDR3 has 18 residues. The CDR3 DNA is TGCGCCAGCAACGCACTACCCGGGACAGACCCGACTAACTATGGCTACACCTTC. Protein sequence: CASNALPGTDPTNYGYTF. Variable domain in full (rest from reference TRBV5-1 and TRBJ1-2): KAGVTQTPRYLIKTRGQQVTLSCSPISGHRSVSWYQQTPGQGLQFLFEYFSETQRNKGNFPGRFSGRQFSNSRSEMNVSTLELGDSALYLCASNALPGTDPTNYGYTFGSGTRLTVV.

This clonotype was detected a few times. The gene calls are TRBV7-9 and TRBJ2-7; 10 bases agree with TRBD1. The CDR3 contains 15 residues. From germline, CDR1 is SEHNR and CDR2 FQNEAQ (reference sequence). The V and J ends lost 4 bases and 1 base, in that order; junction bases with no gene match: 4. For the CDR3, the DNA is TGTGCCAGCAGCTCCGGGACAGGGGTATCCTACGAGCAGTACTTC. This encodes CASSSGTGVSYEQYF.

To note about this clonotype: A read error may produce the germline difference seen at one junction end. This CDR3 is CASKDRGYERYF. The CDR3 nucleotides read TGTGCCAGCAAGGACAGGGGCTACGAGCGGTACTTC. V and J are TRBV6-6 and TRBJ2-7, with TRBD1 matching over 9 bases. This CDR3 is built from 12 residues. The V gene's germline CDR1 is MNHNY and CDR2 SVGAGI (reference sequence).

This clonotype has more than one count but fewer than ten. The J gene is TRBJ2-1, the V gene TRBV6-1, with TRBD2 as a possible D gene (6 bases). In germline, CDR1 is MNHNS, CDR2 SASEGT. The CDR3 is 14 amino acids. Trimming removed 9 bases from V and 2 bases from J, with 14 bases in between. The CDR3 is CASLGGNTYNEQFF. The CDR3 DNA reads as TGTGCCAGTCTTGGAGGGAATACCTACAATGAGCAGTTCTTC.

CDR3: CATRDSDSYEQYF. The CDR3 coding sequence is TGTGCCACCAGGGACAGTGACTCCTACGAGCAGTACTTC. The V call is TRBV6-5, the J call TRBJ2-7; TRBD1 matches at 7 bases. The CDR3 is 13 residues long. Trimming took 10 bases from V and 0 from J; bases not matched to a gene: 6. CDR1 MNHEY and CDR2 SVGAGI come from the germline V gene.

The chain carries TRBV3-1 and TRBJ2-3; D is ambiguous. The CDR3 loop spans 14 amino acids. Deletions cut 3 bases from V and 10 bases from J, with 17 bases between. Germline V gene sequence: CDR1 LGHDT, CDR2 YNNKEL (reference sequence). CDR3 amino acids: CASSQLAPTSSQYF. Here the CDR3 DNA reads TGTGCCAGCAGCCAGCTGGCCCCTACTTCTTCGCAGTATTTT.

This clonotype has just a few counts. The chain uses TRBV28 and TRBJ2-7; TRBD1 aligns across 7 bases. The junction had 11 bases not matched to a gene; V was cut back by 4 bases and J by 5 bases. The CDR3 has 15 residues. The germline gives CDR1 MDHEN, CDR2 SYDVKM. The CDR3 bases are TGTGCCAGCAGTTCGACAGGGATCGGTCTTGACGAGCAGTACTTC. It codes for CASSSTGIGLDEQYF.

A few counts support this clonotype. The chain carries TRBV6-5 and TRBJ1-1, with 7 bases aligning to TRBD1. V shed 5 bases, J shed 1 base, and the junction held 4 bases outside the gene matches. The V gene's germline CDR1 is MNHEY and CDR2 SVGAGI. This CDR3 region has 14 residues. The DNA for the CDR3 is TGTGCCAGCAGTACGGGACAGTCGAACACTGAAGCTTTCTTT. It specifies CASSTGQSNTEAFF.

A few counts support this clonotype. V gene TRBV3-1 combines with J gene TRBJ2-7; 9 positions agree with TRBD1. The CDR3 is made up of 14 amino acids. The J segment lost 3 bases and the V segment lost 3 bases, leaving 3 bases of the junction unmatched. The germline V gene encodes CDR1 LGHDT and CDR2 YNNKEL (reference sequence). CDR3 coding DNA: TGTGCCAGCAGCCAGAGGGGACAGGGCTACGAGCAGTACTTC. Amino acid sequence: CASSQRGQGYEQYF.